The present T cell receptor beta chain was sequenced within a study of neurological immune-mediated disorders. This clonotype was counted at least ten times. The cDNA was synthesized by 5'RACE incorporating 10-nucleotide random UMIs. TCRdb re-derived calls from the 5' RACE reads in MiXCR, one entry per CDR3 protein. The profile shows tens of thousands of distinct CDR3 sequences, about 9.4% of them singletons. The material sequenced was PBMCs. The TCR sequence derives from a man aged 40-49 years in good health.

Written as DNA, the CDR3 is TGTGCCAGCAGTCCTCCGGGACTAGCGGGGGGTCACAATGAGCAGTTCTTC. Amino acids: CASSPPGLAGGHNEQFF. V gene TRBV3-1 combines with J gene TRBJ2-1; 15 nucleotides line up with TRBD2. Per the germline V gene, CDR1 is LGHDT and CDR2 is YNNKEL (reference sequence). The CDR3 runs 17 residues. Unmatched junction bases numbered 8, after V lost 6 bases and J lost 5 bases.